This T cell receptor (beta chain) was obtained from a study of cytomegalovirus exposure and HLA in healthy donors. This CDR3 has 13 amino acids. Germline V gene lookup returns CDR1 LNHNV and CDR2 YYDKDF (reference sequence). Losses at the gene ends were 4 bases for V and 6 bases for J; bases not matched to a gene: 3. The table came from immunoSEQ multiplex PCR; TCRdb's copy has only in-frame clones and leaves some out. This table has fewer than 75,000 clones, 94% appearing once. This sequence was found in a woman between 18 and 30 years old in good health and CMV-seropositive. Sequencing input: PBMCs. The chain recombines TRBV15 with TRBJ2-7, with 10 bases fitting TRBD2. CDR3 DNA sequence: TGTGCCACCAGCACTAGCGGGAGCCTCGAGCAGTACTTC. Its protein product is CATSTSGSLEQYF. Drawing the rest from reference TRBV15 and TRBJ2-7, the complete variable domain is DAMVIQNPRYQVTQFGKPVTLSCSQTLNHNVMYWYQQKSSQAPKLLFHYYDKDFNNEADTPDNFQSRRPNTSFCFLDIRSPGLGDTAMYLCATSTSGSLEQYFGPGTRLTVT.